Detailed here is one TCR beta chain. Measured with immunoSEQ multiplex PCR; TCRdb has only the in-frame clones, and not every one. The table shows 85,000 to 100,000 clones, with over 70% occurring only once. This specimen comes from a study of blood T cell repertoires in COVID-19. Study overall: The analysed material was cDNA or gDNA that came from T cells, B-cell-depleted T cells, or PBMCs.

V was trimmed by 6 bases and J by 3 bases, leaving 12 bases between them. The CDR3 spans 14 residues. The V gene's germline CDR1 is MNHEY and CDR2 SMNVEV (reference sequence). The clonotype originates from a man aged 50 or older who had recovered from COVID-19. V usage is TRBV27 and J usage is TRBJ1-5; D remains ambiguous. The sample consisted of peripheral blood. Here the CDR3 DNA reads TGTGCCAGCAGACTCAACCTTATCAATCAGCCCCAGCATTTT. Encoded protein: CASRLNLINQPQHF.